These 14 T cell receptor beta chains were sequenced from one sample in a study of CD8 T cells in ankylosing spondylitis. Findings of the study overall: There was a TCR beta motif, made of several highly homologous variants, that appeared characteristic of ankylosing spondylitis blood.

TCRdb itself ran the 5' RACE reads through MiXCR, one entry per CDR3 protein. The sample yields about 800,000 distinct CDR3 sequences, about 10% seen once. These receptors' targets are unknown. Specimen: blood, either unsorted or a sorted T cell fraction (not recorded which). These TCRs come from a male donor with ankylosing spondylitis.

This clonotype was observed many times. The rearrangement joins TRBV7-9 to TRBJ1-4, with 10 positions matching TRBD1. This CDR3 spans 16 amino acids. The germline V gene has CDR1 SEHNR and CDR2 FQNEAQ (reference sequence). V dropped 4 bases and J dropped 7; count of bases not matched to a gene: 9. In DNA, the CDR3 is TGTGCCAGCAGCTCACAAACCGGGACAGGGGTTGAAAAACTGTTTTTT. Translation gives CASSSQTGTGVEKLFF.

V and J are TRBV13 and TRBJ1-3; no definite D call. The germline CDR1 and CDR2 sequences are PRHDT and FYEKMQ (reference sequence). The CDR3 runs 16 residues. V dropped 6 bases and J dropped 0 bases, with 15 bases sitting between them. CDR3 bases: TGTGCCAGCAGAAGAAAATTCGGCTTCTCTGGAAACACCATATATTTT. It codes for CASRRKFGFSGNTIYF.

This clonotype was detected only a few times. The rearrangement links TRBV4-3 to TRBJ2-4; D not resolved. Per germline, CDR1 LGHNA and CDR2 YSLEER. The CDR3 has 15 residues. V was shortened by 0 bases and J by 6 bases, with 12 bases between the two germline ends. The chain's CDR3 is CASSQDSTLGNIQYF. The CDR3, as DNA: TGCGCCAGCAGCCAAGATTCGACGCTGGGAAACATTCAGTACTTC.

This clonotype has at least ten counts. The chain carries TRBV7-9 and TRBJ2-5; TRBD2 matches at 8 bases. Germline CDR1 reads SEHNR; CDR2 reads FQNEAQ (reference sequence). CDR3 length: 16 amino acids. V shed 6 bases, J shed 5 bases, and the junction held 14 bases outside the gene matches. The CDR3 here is CASSNTGLAGLETQYF. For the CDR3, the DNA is TGTGCCAGCAGTAACACGGGATTAGCGGGACTCGAGACCCAGTACTTC.

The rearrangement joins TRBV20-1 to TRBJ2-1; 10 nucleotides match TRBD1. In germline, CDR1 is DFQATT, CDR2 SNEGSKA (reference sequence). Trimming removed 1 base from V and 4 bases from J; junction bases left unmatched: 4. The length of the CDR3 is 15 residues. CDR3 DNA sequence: TGCAGTGCTAGAGCGACAGGGGGCCGGTACAATGAGCAGTTCTTC. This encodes CSARATGGRYNEQFF.

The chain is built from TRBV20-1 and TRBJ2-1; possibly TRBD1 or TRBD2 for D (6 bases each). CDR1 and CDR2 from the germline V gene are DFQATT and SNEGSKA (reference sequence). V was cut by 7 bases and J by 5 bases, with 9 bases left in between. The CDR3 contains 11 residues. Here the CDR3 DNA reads TGCAGTGAAGGGGGGCACAATGAGCAGTTCTTC. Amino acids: CSEGGHNEQFF.

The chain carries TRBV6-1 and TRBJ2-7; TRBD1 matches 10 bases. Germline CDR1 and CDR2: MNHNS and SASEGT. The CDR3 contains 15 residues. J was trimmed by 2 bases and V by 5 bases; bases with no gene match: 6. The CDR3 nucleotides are TGTGCCAGCAGTCGCGGACAGGGGGTTACCTACGAGCAGTACTTC. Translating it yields CASSRGQGVTYEQYF.

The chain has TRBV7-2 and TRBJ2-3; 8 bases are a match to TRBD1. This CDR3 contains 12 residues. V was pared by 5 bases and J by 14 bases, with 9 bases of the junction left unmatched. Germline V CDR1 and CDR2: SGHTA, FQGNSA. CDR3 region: CASSPDRVVLYF. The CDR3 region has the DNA TGTGCCAGCAGCCCGGACAGGGTAGTGTTGTATTTT. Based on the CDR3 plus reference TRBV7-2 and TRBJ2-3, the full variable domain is GAGVSQSPSNKVTEKGKDVELRCDPISGHTALYWYRQSLGQGLEFLIYFQGNSAPDKSGLPSDRFSAERTGGSVSTLTIQRTQQEDSAVYLCASSPDRVVLYFGPGTRLTVL.

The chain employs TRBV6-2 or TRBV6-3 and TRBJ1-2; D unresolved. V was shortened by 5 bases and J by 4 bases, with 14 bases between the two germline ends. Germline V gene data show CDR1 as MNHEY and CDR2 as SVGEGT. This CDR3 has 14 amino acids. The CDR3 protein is CASSARLGVYGYTF. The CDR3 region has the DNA TGTGCCAGCAGTGCCCGTCTGGGAGTCTATGGCTACACCTTC.

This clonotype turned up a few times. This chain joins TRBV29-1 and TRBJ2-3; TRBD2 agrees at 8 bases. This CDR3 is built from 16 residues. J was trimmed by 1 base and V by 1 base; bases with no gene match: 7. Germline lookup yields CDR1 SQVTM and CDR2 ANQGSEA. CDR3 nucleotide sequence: TGCAGCGTTGAAGGCTCGGGGGGGATTGGCACAGATACGCAGTATTTT. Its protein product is CSVEGSGGIGTDTQYF.

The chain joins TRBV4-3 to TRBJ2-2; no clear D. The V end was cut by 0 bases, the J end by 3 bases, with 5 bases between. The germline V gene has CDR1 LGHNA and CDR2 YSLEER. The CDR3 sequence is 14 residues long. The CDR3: CASSQERHTGELFF. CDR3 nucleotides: TGCGCCAGCAGCCAAGAGCGTCACACCGGGGAGCTGTTTTTT.

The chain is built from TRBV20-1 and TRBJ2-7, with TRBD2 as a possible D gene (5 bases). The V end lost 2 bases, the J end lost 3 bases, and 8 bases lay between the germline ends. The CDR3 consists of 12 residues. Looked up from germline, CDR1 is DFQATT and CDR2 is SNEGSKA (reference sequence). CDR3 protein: CSARRGVYEQYF. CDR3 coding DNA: TGCAGTGCTAGACGGGGAGTCTACGAGCAGTACTTC.

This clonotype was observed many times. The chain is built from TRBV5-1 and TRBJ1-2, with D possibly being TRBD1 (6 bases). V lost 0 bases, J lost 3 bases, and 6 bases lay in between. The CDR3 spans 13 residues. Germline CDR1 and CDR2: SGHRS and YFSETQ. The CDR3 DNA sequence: TGCGCCAGCAGCTTGGCAGGGGACTATGGCTACACCTTC. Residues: CASSLAGDYGYTF.

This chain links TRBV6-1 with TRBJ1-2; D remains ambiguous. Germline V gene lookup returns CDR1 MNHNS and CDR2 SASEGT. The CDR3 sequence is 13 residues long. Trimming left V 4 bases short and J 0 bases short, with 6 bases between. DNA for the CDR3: TGTGCCAGCAGTGGCAGAACTAACTATGGCTACACCTTC. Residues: CASSGRTNYGYTF.